This record covers a single TCR beta chain. As processed by the authors: Amplification from reference gene primers served as the basis for estimated nucleated cell counts. Sequencing used immunoSEQ multiplex PCR; TCRdb keeps in-frame clones, though not all of them. V and J calls and clone size are as listed in that table; D and trimming were resolved from the DNA. The data contain about 240,000 clones, 84% of them seen just once; the ten biggest clones take up under 4.5%. The CDR3 totals 14 residues. Germline assignment: CDR1 MNHEY and CDR2 SVGEGT. V lost 6 bases, J lost 3 bases, and 12 bases lay in between. The sample is drawn from a study of blood T cell repertoires in COVID-19. Turning to the study itself: Italy, Spain and the United States were the sources of the convalescent and acute COVID-19 samples. Sample material is recorded as cDNA or gDNA derived from T cells, B-cell-depleted T cells, or PBMCs.

Sequencing was carried out using peripheral blood. The J gene is TRBJ1-5, the V gene TRBV6-2 or TRBV6-3; tentative D call: TRBD1 (6 bases). This TCR was recovered from a man in his forties or fifties with acute or convalescent COVID-19. CDR3 in amino acids: CASSPDSLNQPQHF. The CDR3, as DNA: TGTGCCAGCAGCCCGGACAGTCTCAATCAGCCCCAGCATTTT.